This TCR beta chain stems from a study of T-cell memory formation after mild COVID-19. General observations from the study: From day 15 to 85, contracting clones were balanced between CD4 and CD8, whereas later expanders leaned toward CD4+. For contracting clones, CD4+ ones sat mainly in CM and EM, CD8+ in EMRA. A subset of responding clones appeared in pre-infection memory, suggesting cross-reactive memory joined.

With constant-segment primers, 5'RACE yielded cDNA libraries of TCR alpha and TCR beta that carried sample barcodes and UMIs. TCRdb redid the calling of the 5' RACE reads with MiXCR, one entry per CDR3 protein. The sample records some 270,000 distinct CDR3 sequences, 15% being singletons. The germline CDR1 and CDR2 sequences are SGHRS and YFSETQ. There are 13 residues in the CDR3. Trimming removed 7 bases at V and 2 bases at J, with 10 bases between. The count of this clonotype is one. What it binds is unknown. The chain couples TRBV5-1 to TRBJ1-3, with D possibly being TRBD1 (5 bases). The sequenced material came from PBMCs or a T cell subset sorted from them (not recorded which). The sequence was obtained from an adult woman who had mild COVID-19 (a few samples of this study predate the infection). Cell type and time point are not known. Here the CDR3 DNA reads TGCGCCAGCCAGACAGATGCTGGAAACACCATATATTTT. Translating gives CASQTDAGNTIYF.